These T cell receptor beta chains were read from a single sample in a study of CD8 T cells in Susac syndrome. TCRdb redid the calling of the immunoSEQ multiplex PCR reads with MiXCR, one entry per CDR3 protein. This sample has 400,000 to 550,000 distinct CDR3 sequences, with roughly 85% found just once. Material for sequencing was CD8+ T cells from PBMCs. All receptors derive from a human donor with multiple sclerosis. CDR3s include the opening cysteine and the closing phenylalanine or tryptophan. D genes are given only for firm matches. Size is stated for part of the rows, as once, few or many counts, or as a class when the clone is expanded.

size	V	J	D	DNA	CDR3
NA	TRBV13	TRBJ1-2	TRBD1	TGTGCCAGCAGCTCCCATCAACCGGGACAGGGATTGGATGGCTACACCTTC	CASSSHQPGQGLDGYTF
once	TRBV2	TRBJ2-3	NA	TGTGCCAGCCGCAGGATTGAGGAAGATACGCAGTATTTT	CASRRIEEDTQYF
few	TRBV4-1	TRBJ2-7	NA	TGTGCCAGCAGCCATACGGGTAGCTCCTACGAGCAGTACTTC	CASSHTGSSYEQYF
NA	TRBV7-8	TRBJ1-6	TRBD1	TGTGCCAGCAGCCCCAGGACAGGCGGGAATTCACCCCTCCACTTT	CASSPRTGGNSPLHF
once	TRBV5-6	TRBJ1-1	NA	TGTGCCAGCAGCCGGGCGGATACTGAAGCTTTCTTT	CASSRADTEAFF
NA	TRBV14	TRBJ2-1	TRBD2	TGTGCCAGCAGCCAAGTGGGTAGCGGGACCGTCTACAATGAGCAGTTCTTC	CASSQVGSGTVYNEQFF
few	TRBV6-1	TRBJ2-1	NA	TGTGCCAGCAGTAGGGCGGAGCAGTTCTTC	CASSRAEQFF
NA	TRBV6-5	TRBJ2-7	TRBD2	TGTGCCAGCACCTTCTCTAGCGGGATTTCCTACGAGCAGTACTTC	CASTFSSGISYEQYF
NA	TRBV15	TRBJ2-2	TRBD1	TGTGCCACCAGCAGAGGCGCGACAGGGGCCGGGGAGCTGTTTTTT	CATSRGATGAGELFF
NA	TRBV20-1	TRBJ2-7	NA	TGCAGTGCTAGAGATTGGAAAGGGAGCTACGAGCAGTACTTC	CSARDWKGSYEQYF